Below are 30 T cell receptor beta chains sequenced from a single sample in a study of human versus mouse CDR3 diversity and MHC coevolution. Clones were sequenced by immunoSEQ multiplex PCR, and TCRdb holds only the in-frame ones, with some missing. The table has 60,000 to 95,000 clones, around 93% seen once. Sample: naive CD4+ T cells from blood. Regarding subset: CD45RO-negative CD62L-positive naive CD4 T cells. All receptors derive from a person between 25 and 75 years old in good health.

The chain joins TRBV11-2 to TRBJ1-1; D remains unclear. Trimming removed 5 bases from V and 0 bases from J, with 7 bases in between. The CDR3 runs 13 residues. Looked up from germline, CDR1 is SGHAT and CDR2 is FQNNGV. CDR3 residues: CASSPSMNTEAFF. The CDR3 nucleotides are TGTGCCAGCAGCCCGTCTATGAACACTGAAGCTTTCTTT. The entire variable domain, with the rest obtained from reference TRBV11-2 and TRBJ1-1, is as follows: EAGVAQSPRYKIIEKRQSVAFWCNPISGHATLYWYQQILGQGPKLLIQFQNNGVVDDSQLPKDRFSAERLKGVDSTLKIQPAKLEDSAVYLCASSPSMNTEAFFGQGTRLTVV.

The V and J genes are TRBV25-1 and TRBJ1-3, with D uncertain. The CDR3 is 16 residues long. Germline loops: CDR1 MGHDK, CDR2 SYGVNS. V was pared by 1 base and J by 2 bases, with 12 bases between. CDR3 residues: CASSEWAGVTGNTIYF. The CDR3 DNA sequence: TGTGCCAGCAGTGAATGGGCCGGGGTTACTGGAAACACCATATATTTT.

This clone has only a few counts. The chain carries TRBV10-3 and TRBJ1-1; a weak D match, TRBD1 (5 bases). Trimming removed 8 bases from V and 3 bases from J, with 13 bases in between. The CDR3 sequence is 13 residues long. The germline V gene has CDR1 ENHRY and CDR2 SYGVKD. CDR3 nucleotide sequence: TGTGCCATCGGGGCGGTTCTGGACACTGAAGCTTTCTTT. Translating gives CAIGAVLDTEAFF.

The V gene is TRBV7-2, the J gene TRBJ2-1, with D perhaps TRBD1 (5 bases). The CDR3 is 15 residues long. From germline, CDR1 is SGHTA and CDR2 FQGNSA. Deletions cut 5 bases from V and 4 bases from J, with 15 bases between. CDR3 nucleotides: TGTGCCAGCAGCCCCGACAGAGGCCCGTACAATGAGCAGTTCTTC. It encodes CASSPDRGPYNEQFF.

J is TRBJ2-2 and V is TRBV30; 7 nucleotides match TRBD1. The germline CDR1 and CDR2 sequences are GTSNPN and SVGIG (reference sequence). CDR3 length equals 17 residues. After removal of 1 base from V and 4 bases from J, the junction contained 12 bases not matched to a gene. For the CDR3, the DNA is TGTGCCTGGAGTGCAGGGACAGCGCAGTGGGGCACCGGGGAGCTGTTTTTT. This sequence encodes CAWSAGTAQWGTGELFF.

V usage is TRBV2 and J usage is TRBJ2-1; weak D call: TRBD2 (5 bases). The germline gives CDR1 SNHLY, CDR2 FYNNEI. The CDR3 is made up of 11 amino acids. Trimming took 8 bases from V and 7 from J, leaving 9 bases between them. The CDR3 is CASGRWNEQFF. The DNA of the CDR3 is TGTGCCAGCGGGAGATGGAATGAGCAGTTCTTC. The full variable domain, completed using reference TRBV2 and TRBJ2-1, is EPEVTQTPSHQVTQMGQEVILRCVPISNHLYFYWYRQILGQKVEFLVSFYNNEISEKSEIFDDQFSVERPDGSNFTLKIRSTKLEDSAMYFCASGRWNEQFFGPGTRLTVL.

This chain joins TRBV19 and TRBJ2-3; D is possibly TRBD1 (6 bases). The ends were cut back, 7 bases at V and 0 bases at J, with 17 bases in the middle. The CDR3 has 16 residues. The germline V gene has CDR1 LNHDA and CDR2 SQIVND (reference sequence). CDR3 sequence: CASTPTSGASTDTQYF. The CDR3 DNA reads TGTGCCAGTACCCCGACCTCAGGGGCTAGCACAGATACGCAGTATTTT.

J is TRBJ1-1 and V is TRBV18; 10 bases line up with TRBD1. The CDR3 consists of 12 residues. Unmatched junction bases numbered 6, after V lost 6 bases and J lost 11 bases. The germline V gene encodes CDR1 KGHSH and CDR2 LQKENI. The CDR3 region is CASSRQGAPAFF. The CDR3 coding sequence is TGTGCCAGCTCCCGACAGGGGGCTCCGGCTTTCTTT.

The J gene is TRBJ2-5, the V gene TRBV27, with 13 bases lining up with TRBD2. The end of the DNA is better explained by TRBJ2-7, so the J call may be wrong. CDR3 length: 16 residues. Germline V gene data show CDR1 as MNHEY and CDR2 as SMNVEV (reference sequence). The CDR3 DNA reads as TGTGCCAGCAAAACCGGGACTAGCGGGGTCTCCTACGAGCAGTACTTC. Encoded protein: CASKTGTSGVSYEQYF.

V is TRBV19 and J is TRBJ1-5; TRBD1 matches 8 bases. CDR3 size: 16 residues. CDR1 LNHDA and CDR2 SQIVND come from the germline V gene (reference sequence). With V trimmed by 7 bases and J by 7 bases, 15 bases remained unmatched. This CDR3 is CASTKGSQGVRQPQHF. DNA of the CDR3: TGTGCCAGTACCAAAGGATCACAGGGGGTTCGGCAGCCCCAGCATTTT.

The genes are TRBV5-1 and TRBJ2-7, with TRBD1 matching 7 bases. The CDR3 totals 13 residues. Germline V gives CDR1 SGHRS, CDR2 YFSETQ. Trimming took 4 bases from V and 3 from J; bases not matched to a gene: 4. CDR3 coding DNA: TGCGCCAGCAGCCCGGGACAGTACTACGAGCAGTACTTC. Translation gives CASSPGQYYEQYF.

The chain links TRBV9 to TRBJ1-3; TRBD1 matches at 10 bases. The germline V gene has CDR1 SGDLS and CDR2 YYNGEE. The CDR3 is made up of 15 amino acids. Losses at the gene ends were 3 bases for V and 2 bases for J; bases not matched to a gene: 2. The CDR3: CASSDDRGPGNTIYF. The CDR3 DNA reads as TGTGCCAGCAGCGACGACAGGGGGCCTGGAAACACCATATATTTT.

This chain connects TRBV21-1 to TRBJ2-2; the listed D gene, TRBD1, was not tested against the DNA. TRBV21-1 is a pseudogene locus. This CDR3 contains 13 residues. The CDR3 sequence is CASSAGVFGELFF. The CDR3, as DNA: TGTGCCAGCAGCGCAGGGGTTTTCGGGGAGCTGTTTTTT.

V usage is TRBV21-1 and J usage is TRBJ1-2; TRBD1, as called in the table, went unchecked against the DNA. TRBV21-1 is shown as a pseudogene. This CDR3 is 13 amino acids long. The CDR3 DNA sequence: TGTGCCAGCTGGGGCGCCCCCGACTATGGCTACACCTTC. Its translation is CASWGAPDYGYTF.

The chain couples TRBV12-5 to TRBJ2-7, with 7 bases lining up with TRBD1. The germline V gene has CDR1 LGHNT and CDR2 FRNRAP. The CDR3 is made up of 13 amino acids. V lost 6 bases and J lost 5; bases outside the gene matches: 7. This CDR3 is CASGVIGGNEQYF. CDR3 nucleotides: TGTGCTAGTGGGGTAATAGGGGGCAACGAGCAGTACTTC. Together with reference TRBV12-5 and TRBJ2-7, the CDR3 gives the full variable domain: DARVTQTPRHKVTEMGQEVTMRCQPILGHNTVFWYRQTMMQGLELLAYFRNRAPLDDSGMPKDRFSAEMPDATLATLKIQPSEPRDSAVYFCASGVIGGNEQYFGPGTRLTVT.

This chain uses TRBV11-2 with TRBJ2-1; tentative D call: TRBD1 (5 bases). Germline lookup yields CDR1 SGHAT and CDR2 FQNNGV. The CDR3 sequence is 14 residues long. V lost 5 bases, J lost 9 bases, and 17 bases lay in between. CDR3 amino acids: CASSPGGLRGEQFF. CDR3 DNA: TGTGCCAGCAGCCCGGGCGGCCTTAGGGGTGAGCAGTTCTTC.

The CDR3 region has the DNA TGTGCCAGTAGGAAAGACAGGGATCCACCCTACGAGCAGTACTTC. It specifies CASRKDRDPPYEQYF. The V and J genes are TRBV19 and TRBJ2-7, with TRBD1 matching over 7 bases. V lost 6 bases and J lost 2; bases outside the gene matches: 10. Germline-derived CDR1 and CDR2 are LNHDA and SQIVND (reference sequence). This CDR3 contains 15 residues.

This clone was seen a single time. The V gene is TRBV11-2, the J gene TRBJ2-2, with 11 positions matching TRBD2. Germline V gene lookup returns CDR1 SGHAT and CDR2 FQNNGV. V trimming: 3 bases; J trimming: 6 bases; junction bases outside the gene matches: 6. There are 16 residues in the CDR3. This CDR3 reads CASSFRLAGNSGELFF. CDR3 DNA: TGTGCCAGCAGCTTCCGACTAGCGGGAAATTCCGGGGAGCTGTTTTTT.

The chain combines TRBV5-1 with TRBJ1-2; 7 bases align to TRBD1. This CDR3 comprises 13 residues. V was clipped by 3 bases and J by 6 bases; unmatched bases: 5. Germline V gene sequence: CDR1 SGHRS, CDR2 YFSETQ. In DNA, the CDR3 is TGCGCCAGCAGCTGGGACAGTTACGATGGCTACACCTTC. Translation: CASSWDSYDGYTF.

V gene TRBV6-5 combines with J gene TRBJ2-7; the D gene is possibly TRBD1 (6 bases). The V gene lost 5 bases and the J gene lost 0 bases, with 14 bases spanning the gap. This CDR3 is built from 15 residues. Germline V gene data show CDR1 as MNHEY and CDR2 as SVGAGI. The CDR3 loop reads CASSPTGADSYEQYF. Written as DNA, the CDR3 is TGTGCCAGCAGTCCGACAGGTGCTGACTCCTACGAGCAGTACTTC.

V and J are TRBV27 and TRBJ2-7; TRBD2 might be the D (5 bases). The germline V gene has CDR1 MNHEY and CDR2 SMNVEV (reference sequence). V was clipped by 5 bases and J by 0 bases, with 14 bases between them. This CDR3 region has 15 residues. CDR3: CASSMAPTSSYEQYF. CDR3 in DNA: TGTGCCAGCAGTATGGCCCCTACTAGCTCCTACGAGCAGTACTTC.

The CDR3 bases are TGTGCCTGGAGCGACGACAGGGCTAGGGAAAAACTGTTTTTT. Its protein product is CAWSDDRAREKLFF. This chain connects TRBV30 to TRBJ1-4; 7 bases are shared with TRBD1. V shed 3 bases and J 8 bases; nucleotides not matched to a gene: 9. CDR3 length: 14 residues. The germline V gene has CDR1 GTSNPN and CDR2 SVGIG (reference sequence).

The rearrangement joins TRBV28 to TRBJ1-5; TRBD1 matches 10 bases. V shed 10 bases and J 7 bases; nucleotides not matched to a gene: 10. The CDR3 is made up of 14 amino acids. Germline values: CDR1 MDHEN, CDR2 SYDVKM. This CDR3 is CAIAGTGDRQPQHF. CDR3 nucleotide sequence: TGTGCCATCGCCGGGACAGGGGATCGCCAGCCCCAGCATTTT.

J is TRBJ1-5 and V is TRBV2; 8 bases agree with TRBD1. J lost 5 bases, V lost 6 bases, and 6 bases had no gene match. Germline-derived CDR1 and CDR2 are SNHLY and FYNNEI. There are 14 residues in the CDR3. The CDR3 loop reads CASSATGGDQPQHF. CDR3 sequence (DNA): TGTGCCAGCAGCGCCACAGGGGGGGATCAGCCCCAGCATTTT. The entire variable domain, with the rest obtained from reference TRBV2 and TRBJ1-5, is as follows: EPEVTQTPSHQVTQMGQEVILRCVPISNHLYFYWYRQILGQKVEFLVSFYNNEISEKSEIFDDQFSVERPDGSNFTLKIRSTKLEDSAMYFCASSATGGDQPQHFGDGTRLSIL.

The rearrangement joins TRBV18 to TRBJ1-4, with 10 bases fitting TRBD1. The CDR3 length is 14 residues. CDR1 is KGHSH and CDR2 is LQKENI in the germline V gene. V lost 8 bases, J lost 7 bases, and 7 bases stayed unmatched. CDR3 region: CASRPGQGLEKLFF. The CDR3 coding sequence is TGTGCCAGCCGCCCGGGACAGGGGCTTGAAAAACTGTTTTTT.

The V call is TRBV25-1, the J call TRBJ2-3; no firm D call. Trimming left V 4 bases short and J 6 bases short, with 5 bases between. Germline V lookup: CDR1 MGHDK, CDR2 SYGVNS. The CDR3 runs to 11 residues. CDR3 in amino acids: CASSGSDTQYF. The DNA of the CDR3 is TGTGCCAGCAGTGGTAGCGATACGCAGTATTTT.

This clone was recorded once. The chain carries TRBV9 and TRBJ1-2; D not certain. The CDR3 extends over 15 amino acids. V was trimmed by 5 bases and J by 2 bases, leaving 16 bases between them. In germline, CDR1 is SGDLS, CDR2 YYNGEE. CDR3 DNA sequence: TGTGCCAGCAGACCAGAGGGAGCATCCAACTATGGCTACACCTTC. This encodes CASRPEGASNYGYTF.

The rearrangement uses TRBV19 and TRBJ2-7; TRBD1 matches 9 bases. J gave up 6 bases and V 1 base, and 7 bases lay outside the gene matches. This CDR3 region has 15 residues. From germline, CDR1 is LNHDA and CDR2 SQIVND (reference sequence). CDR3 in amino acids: CASSIGGTGSSEQYF. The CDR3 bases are TGTGCCAGTAGTATAGGCGGGACAGGGTCGAGCGAGCAGTACTTC.

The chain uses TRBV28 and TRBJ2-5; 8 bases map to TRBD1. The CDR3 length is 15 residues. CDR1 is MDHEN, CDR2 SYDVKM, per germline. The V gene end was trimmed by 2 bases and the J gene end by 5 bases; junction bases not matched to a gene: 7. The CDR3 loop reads CASSLKVDRGETQYF. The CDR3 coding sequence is TGTGCCAGCAGTTTAAAGGTCGACAGGGGTGAGACCCAGTACTTC.

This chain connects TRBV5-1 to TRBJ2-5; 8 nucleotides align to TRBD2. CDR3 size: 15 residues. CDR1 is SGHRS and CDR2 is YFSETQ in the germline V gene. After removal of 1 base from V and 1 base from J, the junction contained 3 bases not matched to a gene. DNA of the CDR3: TGCGCCAGCAGCTTGTTAACTAGCGGCCAAGAGACCCAGTACTTC. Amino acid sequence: CASSLLTSGQETQYF.